A selection of T cell receptor beta chains follows, all from one sample in a study of cytomegalovirus exposure and HLA in healthy donors. Sequencing used immunoSEQ multiplex PCR; TCRdb keeps in-frame clones, though not all of them. The table records 100,000 to 150,000 clones, roughly four fifths of them present only once. Sequencing was performed on PBMCs. These receptors originate from a female donor in good health and CMV-seropositive. CDR3s include the opening cysteine and the closing phenylalanine or tryptophan. A D gene is named only where the DNA matches it firmly. A clone size is listed for some rows: how often the clone was seen (once, few, many), or a class if it is expanded.

d_gene: TRBD2
j_gene: TRBJ2-7
abundance: .
len: 14
v_gene: TRBV28
CDR3nt: TGTGCCAGCCTCAAGGCTAGCGGGTCCTACGAGCAGTACTTC
CDR3aa: CASLKASGSYEQYF

d_gene: .
j_gene: TRBJ2-7
abundance: .
len: 14
v_gene: TRBV2
CDR3nt: TGTGCCAGCAGAGGACAGCCCTCCGCTTACGAGCAGTACTTC
CDR3aa: CASRGQPSAYEQYF

d_gene: .
j_gene: TRBJ2-1
abundance: .
len: 15
v_gene: TRBV5-4
CDR3nt: TGTGCCAGCAGCTTTAACAGGGCGGCAAACAATGAGCAGTTCTTC
CDR3aa: CASSFNRAANNEQFF

d_gene: TRBD2
j_gene: TRBJ2-1
abundance: .
len: 17
v_gene: TRBV30
CDR3nt: TGTGCCTGGAGTGTATTCTGGATAGCGGGAAGGGGGGATGAGCAGTTCTTC
CDR3aa: CAWSVFWIAGRGDEQFF

d_gene: TRBD1
j_gene: TRBJ1-2
abundance: once
len: 14
v_gene: TRBV18
CDR3nt: TGTGCCAGCTCCCCGGGACAGGGCTCCTATGGCTACACCTTC
CDR3aa: CASSPGQGSYGYTF

d_gene: TRBD2
j_gene: TRBJ2-1
abundance: few
len: 15
v_gene: TRBV5-1
CDR3nt: TGCGCCAGCAGCCGGACTAGCGGGAGTACTAGTGAGCAGTTCTTC
CDR3aa: CASSRTSGSTSEQFF

d_gene: .
j_gene: TRBJ2-7
abundance: .
len: 13
v_gene: TRBV7-3
CDR3nt: TGTGCCAGCAGCTTAGGCAGGGGCTACGAGCAGTACTTC
CDR3aa: CASSLGRGYEQYF

d_gene: TRBD2
j_gene: TRBJ2-7
abundance: few
len: 15
v_gene: TRBV5-4
CDR3nt: TGTGCCAGCAGCTTGGCTAGCGGTACCCCCTACGAGCAGTACTTC
CDR3aa: CASSLASGTPYEQYF

d_gene: TRBD1
j_gene: TRBJ1-2
abundance: .
len: 16
v_gene: TRBV19
CDR3nt: TGTGCCAGCCTACCGGGACAGGGAATATCTAACTATGGCTACACCTTC
CDR3aa: CASLPGQGISNYGYTF

d_gene: TRBD2
j_gene: TRBJ2-7
abundance: .
len: 13
v_gene: TRBV19
CDR3nt: TGTGCCAGTAGTAGTCTAGCGGGAGTTGAGCAGTACTTC
CDR3aa: CASSSLAGVEQYF

d_gene: TRBD1
j_gene: TRBJ2-7
abundance: .
len: 15
v_gene: TRBV5-1
CDR3nt: TGCGCCAGCAGCTTGGAAGGGGGCCGAATCTACGAGCAGTACTTC
CDR3aa: CASSLEGGRIYEQYF

d_gene: .
j_gene: TRBJ2-7
abundance: .
len: 17
v_gene: TRBV5-6
CDR3nt: TGTGCCAGCAGCGAGGAGGGAACCCTCGCGGGCGGCTACGAGCAGTACTTC
CDR3aa: CASSEEGTLAGGYEQYF

d_gene: .
j_gene: TRBJ2-7
abundance: .
len: 13
v_gene: TRBV5-1
CDR3nt: TGCGCCAGCAGCTTGCCGGAGCTTGACGAGCAGTACTTC
CDR3aa: CASSLPELDEQYF

d_gene: .
j_gene: TRBJ2-2
abundance: .
len: 15
v_gene: TRBV19
CDR3nt: TGTGCCAGTAGTATGGGCGGGGCGGGCACCGGGGAGCTGTTTTTT
CDR3aa: CASSMGGAGTGELFF

d_gene: .
j_gene: TRBJ1-1
abundance: .
len: 13
v_gene: TRBV7-3
CDR3nt: TGTGCCAGCAGCTTAACTACTAACACTGAAGCTTTCTTT
CDR3aa: CASSLTTNTEAFF

d_gene: .
j_gene: TRBJ2-5
abundance: once
len: 14
v_gene: TRBV7-6
CDR3nt: TGTGCCAGCAGCTTAACGCCTAACCAAGAGACCCAGTACTTC
CDR3aa: CASSLTPNQETQYF

d_gene: .
j_gene: TRBJ1-1
abundance: few
len: 13
v_gene: TRBV19
CDR3nt: TGTGCCAGTAGTACGTCGACGGGGACTGAAGCTTTCTTT
CDR3aa: CASSTSTGTEAFF

d_gene: TRBD1
j_gene: TRBJ2-7
abundance: .
len: 16
v_gene: TRBV6-6
CDR3nt: TGTGCCAGCAGTTACCTAGGGACAGAAACCCCCTACGAGCAGTACTTC
CDR3aa: CASSYLGTETPYEQYF

d_gene: .
j_gene: TRBJ2-5
abundance: .
len: 15
v_gene: TRBV5-1
CDR3nt: TGCGCCAGCAGCCTCCAGACAGGACCGACGGAGACCCAGTACTTC
CDR3aa: CASSLQTGPTETQYF

d_gene: .
j_gene: TRBJ2-5
abundance: .
len: 15
v_gene: TRBV4-1
CDR3nt: TGCGCCAGCAGCCAAAATGAAGCCCCCCCCGGGGAGCAGTACTTC
CDR3aa: CASSQNEAPPGEQYF

d_gene: .
j_gene: TRBJ2-7
abundance: .
len: 14
v_gene: TRBV13
CDR3nt: TGTGCCAGCAGCTTGGGGAGGCTCTCCTACGAGCAGTACTTC
CDR3aa: CASSLGRLSYEQYF

d_gene: .
j_gene: TRBJ2-3
abundance: few
len: 16
v_gene: TRBV9
CDR3nt: TGTGCCAGCAGCGTAGGACTAGGAGGGATCACAGATACGCAGTATTTT
CDR3aa: CASSVGLGGITDTQYF

d_gene: .
j_gene: TRBJ2-3
abundance: .
len: 15
v_gene: TRBV6-1
CDR3nt: TGTGCCAGCTCAACCGGAGGGGTTGGCACAGATACGCAGTATTTT
CDR3aa: CASSTGGVGTDTQYF

d_gene: .
j_gene: TRBJ2-7
abundance: .
len: 15
v_gene: TRBV6-1
CDR3nt: TGTGCCAGCAGTGAAGCGCCGGACAGTGGCCGGGAGCAGTACTTC
CDR3aa: CASSEAPDSGREQYF

d_gene: .
j_gene: TRBJ1-1
abundance: .
len: 13
v_gene: TRBV30
CDR3nt: TGTGCCTGGAGTCGCAAGCCCGCCGCTGAAGCTTTCTTT
CDR3aa: CAWSRKPAAEAFF

d_gene: .
j_gene: TRBJ2-5
abundance: once
len: 15
v_gene: TRBV2
CDR3nt: TGTGCCAGCAGTCTGGAATCTGGGGGCGGGGAGACCCAGTACTTC
CDR3aa: CASSLESGGGETQYF

d_gene: TRBD2
j_gene: TRBJ2-1
abundance: .
len: 14
v_gene: TRBV6-5
CDR3nt: TGTGCCAGCAGTTATTTGAGGGAGGGCAATGAGCAGTTCTTC
CDR3aa: CASSYLREGNEQFF

d_gene: TRBD2
j_gene: TRBJ2-7
abundance: .
len: 13
v_gene: TRBV2
CDR3nt: TGTGCCAGCAGGCGTAGCGGGGGGTACGAGCAGTACTTC
CDR3aa: CASRRSGGYEQYF

d_gene: TRBD1
j_gene: TRBJ2-7
abundance: .
len: 16
v_gene: TRBV11-2
CDR3nt: TGTGCCAGCACCTGGGGATCGGGACAGGGAAGTTACGAGCAGTACTTC
CDR3aa: CASTWGSGQGSYEQYF

d_gene: .
j_gene: TRBJ2-3
abundance: .
len: 13
v_gene: TRBV7-9
CDR3nt: TGTGCCAGCATATACGGGGGCACAGATACGCAGTATTTT
CDR3aa: CASIYGGTDTQYF

d_gene: .
j_gene: TRBJ1-1
abundance: .
len: 14
v_gene: TRBV7-3
CDR3nt: TGTGCCAGCAGCGTCGACGGAGAGAACGCTGAAGCTTTCTTT
CDR3aa: CASSVDGENAEAFF

d_gene: TRBD1
j_gene: TRBJ2-1
abundance: .
len: 15
v_gene: TRBV15
CDR3nt: TGTGCCACCAGCAGTCCGGGACAGGGTGGGGATGAGCAGTTCTTC
CDR3aa: CATSSPGQGGDEQFF

d_gene: .
j_gene: TRBJ1-2
abundance: .
len: 12
v_gene: TRBV7-9
CDR3nt: TGTTCCAGCAGCTTAGGCGGAGGAGGCTACACCTTC
CDR3aa: CSSSLGGGGYTF

d_gene: TRBD1
j_gene: TRBJ1-3
abundance: .
len: 15
v_gene: TRBV29-1
CDR3nt: TGCAGCGTTACCCCAAGACAGGGGTCTGGAAACACCATATATTTT
CDR3aa: CSVTPRQGSGNTIYF

d_gene: TRBD1
j_gene: TRBJ2-3
abundance: .
len: 18
v_gene: TRBV30
CDR3nt: TGTGCCTGGATGTCGCCGAACTCGGACAGGCACAGAACAGATACGCAGTATTTT
CDR3aa: CAWMSPNSDRHRTDTQYF

d_gene: .
j_gene: TRBJ2-3
abundance: .
len: 14
v_gene: TRBV30
CDR3nt: TGTGCCTGGAGTGTGCGAGGGAGAACAGATACGCAGTATTTT
CDR3aa: CAWSVRGRTDTQYF

d_gene: TRBD1
j_gene: TRBJ2-5
abundance: .
len: 15
v_gene: TRBV5-1
CDR3nt: TGCGCCAGCAGCTTTGGACAGGGGGCAGGAGAGACCCAGTACTTC
CDR3aa: CASSFGQGAGETQYF

d_gene: .
j_gene: TRBJ2-1
abundance: .
len: 15
v_gene: TRBV7-9
CDR3nt: TGTGCCAGCAGCACCAATGAGAACTCCTACAATGAGCAGTTCTTC
CDR3aa: CASSTNENSYNEQFF

d_gene: TRBD2
j_gene: TRBJ2-1
abundance: few
len: 20
v_gene: TRBV30
CDR3nt: TGTGCCTGGAGTGTACCCCTGCTTAGGTGGAGCGGGAGAACCTACAATGAGCAGTTCTTC
CDR3aa: CAWSVPLLRWSGRTYNEQFF

d_gene: TRBD1
j_gene: TRBJ1-6
abundance: .
len: 16
v_gene: TRBV2
CDR3nt: TGTGCCAGCAGTCTGGCGACAGGGGGCGGTAATTCACCCCTCCACTTT
CDR3aa: CASSLATGGGNSPLHF

d_gene: .
j_gene: TRBJ1-1
abundance: .
len: 15
v_gene: TRBV29-1
CDR3nt: TGCAGCGTTGCCTTTGCCGCGTTCCTGAACACTGAAGCTTTCTTT
CDR3aa: CSVAFAAFLNTEAFF

d_gene: TRBD1
j_gene: TRBJ1-1
abundance: .
len: 15
v_gene: TRBV2
CDR3nt: TGTGCCAGCAGGACCCGACAGGGGTTCAAAGTTGAAGCTTTCTTT
CDR3aa: CASRTRQGFKVEAFF

d_gene: .
j_gene: TRBJ1-6
abundance: .
len: 17
v_gene: TRBV21-1
CDR3nt: TGTGCCAGCAGCGGAACCCGGGAAGGCTCCTATAATTCACCCCTCCACTTT
CDR3aa: CASSGTREGSYNSPLHF

d_gene: .
j_gene: TRBJ1-1
abundance: .
len: 12
v_gene: TRBV29-1
CDR3nt: TGCAGCGTTGGAGTGGTGAACACTGAAGCTTTCTTT
CDR3aa: CSVGVVNTEAFF

d_gene: TRBD1
j_gene: TRBJ1-1
abundance: few
len: 13
v_gene: TRBV6-1
CDR3nt: TGTGCCAGCAGTGCGACAGGGAGGACTGAAGCTTTCTTT
CDR3aa: CASSATGRTEAFF

d_gene: TRBD1
j_gene: TRBJ1-2
abundance: few
len: 15
v_gene: TRBV6-5
CDR3nt: TGTGCCAGCAGATACACCCCTTCAGGGGGGAAAGGCTACACCTTC
CDR3aa: CASRYTPSGGKGYTF

d_gene: TRBD2
j_gene: TRBJ2-7
abundance: .
len: 14
v_gene: TRBV28
CDR3nt: TGTGCCAGCAGTTTGGCGGGGGGGCCTCACGAGCAGTACTTC
CDR3aa: CASSLAGGPHEQYF

d_gene: .
j_gene: TRBJ2-4
abundance: few
len: 15
v_gene: TRBV12-2
CDR3nt: TGTGCAAGTCGCTTCGCGGAACTAGCCAAAAACATTCAGTACTTC
CDR3aa: CASRFAELAKNIQYF

d_gene: .
j_gene: TRBJ1-3
abundance: .
len: 12
v_gene: TRBV6-1
CDR3nt: TGTGCCAGCAGTGTTTACAGGGCCCCAATCATGTTT
CDR3aa: CASSVYRAPIMF

d_gene: .
j_gene: TRBJ2-5
abundance: .
len: 14
v_gene: TRBV6-1
CDR3nt: TGTGCCAGCACCCTAGCGAGGTACCAAGAGACCCAGTACTTC
CDR3aa: CASTLARYQETQYF

d_gene: .
j_gene: TRBJ2-2
abundance: few
len: 14
v_gene: TRBV6-6
CDR3nt: TGTGCCAGCAGTTGGTCCACGGGGACCGGGGAGCTGTTTTTT
CDR3aa: CASSWSTGTGELFF

d_gene: .
j_gene: TRBJ2-7
abundance: once
len: 15
v_gene: TRBV5-1
CDR3nt: TGCGCCAGCAGCTTATATCGAGGGAGTTTGAACGAGCAGTACTTC
CDR3aa: CASSLYRGSLNEQYF

d_gene: TRBD2
j_gene: TRBJ2-3
abundance: .
len: 14
v_gene: TRBV5-1
CDR3nt: TGCGCCAGCAGCTTGGGTAGCGGGACAGATACGCAGTATTTT
CDR3aa: CASSLGSGTDTQYF

d_gene: TRBD1
j_gene: TRBJ1-1
abundance: few
len: 13
v_gene: TRBV5-5
CDR3nt: TGTGCCAGCAGGACAGGGGGCGGCACTGAAGCTTTCTTT
CDR3aa: CASRTGGGTEAFF

d_gene: .
j_gene: TRBJ1-2
abundance: .
len: 14
v_gene: TRBV10-2
CDR3nt: TGCGCCAGCAGTGAGATCGATGGCAGGCAAGTCTACACCTTC
CDR3aa: CASSEIDGRQVYTF

d_gene: TRBD1
j_gene: TRBJ2-7
abundance: .
len: 14
v_gene: TRBV10-3
CDR3nt: TGTGCCATCAGCCGGGGGACAGGGGGCTACGAGCAGTACTTC
CDR3aa: CAISRGTGGYEQYF

d_gene: TRBD1
j_gene: TRBJ1-1
abundance: .
len: 14
v_gene: TRBV19
CDR3nt: TGTGCCAGTAAGGACAGGGGGCTGAACACTGAAGCTTTCTTT
CDR3aa: CASKDRGLNTEAFF